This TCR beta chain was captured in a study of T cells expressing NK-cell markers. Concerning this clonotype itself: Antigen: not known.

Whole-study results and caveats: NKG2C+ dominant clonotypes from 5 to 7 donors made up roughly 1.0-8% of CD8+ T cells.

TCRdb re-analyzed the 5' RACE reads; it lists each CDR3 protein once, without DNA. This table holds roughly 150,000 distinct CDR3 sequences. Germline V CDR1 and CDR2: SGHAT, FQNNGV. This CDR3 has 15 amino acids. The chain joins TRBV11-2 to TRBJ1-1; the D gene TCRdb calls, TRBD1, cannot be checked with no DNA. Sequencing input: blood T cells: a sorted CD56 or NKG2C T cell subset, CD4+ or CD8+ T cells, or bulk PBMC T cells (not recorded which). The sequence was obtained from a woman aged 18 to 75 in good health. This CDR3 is CASSLVRDTYTEAFF.